A single TCR beta chain is shown here with its context. The CDR3 extends over 12 amino acids. CDR1 is SGDLS, CDR2 YYNGEE, per germline. Trimming stripped 3 bases from V and 8 bases from J, with 8 bases between. These data are taken from a study of T cell responses to AZD1222 COVID-19 vaccine. Method: immunoSEQ multiplex PCR; TCRdb's copy keeps in-frame clones and lacks some. The sample carries some 130,000 clones, over 75% recorded once. Sequencing used peripheral blood, obtained on day 0 of AZD1222 vaccination. The TCR sequence derives from an adult in good health. This sequence joins TRBV9 and TRBJ1-4; D unresolved. The CDR3 spells CASSASGEKLFF. In DNA form, the CDR3 reads TGTGCCAGCAGCGCATCCGGCGAAAAACTGTTTTTT.